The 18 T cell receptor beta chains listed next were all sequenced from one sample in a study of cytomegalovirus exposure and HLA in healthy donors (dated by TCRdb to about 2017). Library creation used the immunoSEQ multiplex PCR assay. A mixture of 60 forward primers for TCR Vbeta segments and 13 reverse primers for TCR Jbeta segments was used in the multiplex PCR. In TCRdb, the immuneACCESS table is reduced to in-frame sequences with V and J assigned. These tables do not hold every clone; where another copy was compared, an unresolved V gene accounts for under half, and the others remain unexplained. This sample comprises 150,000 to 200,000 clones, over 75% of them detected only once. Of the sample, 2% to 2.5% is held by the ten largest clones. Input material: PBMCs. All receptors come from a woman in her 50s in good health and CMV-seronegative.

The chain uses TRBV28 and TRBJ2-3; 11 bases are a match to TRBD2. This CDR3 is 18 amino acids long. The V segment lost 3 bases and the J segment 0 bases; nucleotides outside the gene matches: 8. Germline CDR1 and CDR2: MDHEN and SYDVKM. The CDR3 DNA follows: TGTGCCAGCAGTTTGGAAAGACTAGCGGGACCTAGCACAGATACGCAGTATTTT. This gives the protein CASSLERLAGPSTDTQYF.

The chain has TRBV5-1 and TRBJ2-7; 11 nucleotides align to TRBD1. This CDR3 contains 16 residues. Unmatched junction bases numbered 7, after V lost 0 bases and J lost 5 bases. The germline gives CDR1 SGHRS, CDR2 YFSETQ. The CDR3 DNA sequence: TGCGCCAGCAGCTTGGGGAGGACAGGGGGCTTCCACGAGCAGTACTTC. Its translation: CASSLGRTGGFHEQYF.

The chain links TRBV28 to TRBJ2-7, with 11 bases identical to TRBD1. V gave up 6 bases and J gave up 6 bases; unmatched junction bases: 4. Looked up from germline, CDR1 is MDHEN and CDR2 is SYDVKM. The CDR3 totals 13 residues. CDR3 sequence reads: CASRGQGVSEQYF. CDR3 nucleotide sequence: TGTGCCAGCAGGGGACAGGGGGTCTCCGAGCAGTACTTC.

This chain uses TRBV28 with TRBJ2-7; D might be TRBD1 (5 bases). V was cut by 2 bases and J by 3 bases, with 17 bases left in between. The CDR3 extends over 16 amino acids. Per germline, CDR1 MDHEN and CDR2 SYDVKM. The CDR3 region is CASSLGGRDENYEQYF. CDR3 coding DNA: TGTGCCAGCAGTTTAGGTGGCAGGGATGAAAACTACGAGCAGTACTTC.

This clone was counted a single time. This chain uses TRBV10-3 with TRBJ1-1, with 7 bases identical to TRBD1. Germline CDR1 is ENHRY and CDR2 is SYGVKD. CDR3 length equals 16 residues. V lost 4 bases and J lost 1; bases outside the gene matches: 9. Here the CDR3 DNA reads TGTGCCATCAGTGCCATGGGACAGTCCAGGAACACTGAAGCTTTCTTT. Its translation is CAISAMGQSRNTEAFF.

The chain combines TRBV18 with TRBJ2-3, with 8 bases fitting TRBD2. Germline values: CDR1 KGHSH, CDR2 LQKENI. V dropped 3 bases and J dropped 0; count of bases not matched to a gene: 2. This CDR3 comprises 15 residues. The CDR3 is CASSPTSASTDTQYF. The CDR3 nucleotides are TGTGCCAGCTCACCGACTAGCGCGAGCACAGATACGCAGTATTTT.

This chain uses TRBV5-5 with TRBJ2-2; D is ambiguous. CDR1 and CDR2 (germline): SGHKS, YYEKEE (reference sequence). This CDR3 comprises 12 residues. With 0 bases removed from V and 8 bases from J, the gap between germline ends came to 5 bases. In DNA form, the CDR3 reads TGTGCCAGCAGCTTGGAGCTTGGGGAGCTGTTTTTT. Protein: CASSLELGELFF.

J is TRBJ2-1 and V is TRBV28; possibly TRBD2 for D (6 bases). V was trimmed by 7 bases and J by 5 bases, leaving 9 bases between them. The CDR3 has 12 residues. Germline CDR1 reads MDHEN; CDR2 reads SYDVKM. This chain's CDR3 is CASKQRDNEQFF. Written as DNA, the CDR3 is TGTGCCAGCAAGCAGCGGGACAATGAGCAGTTCTTC. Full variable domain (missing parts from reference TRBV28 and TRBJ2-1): DVKVTQSSRYLVKRTGEKVFLECVQDMDHENMFWYRQDPGLGLRLIYFSYDVKMKEKGDIPEGYSVSREKKERFSLILESASTNQTSMYLCASKQRDNEQFFGPGTRLTVL.

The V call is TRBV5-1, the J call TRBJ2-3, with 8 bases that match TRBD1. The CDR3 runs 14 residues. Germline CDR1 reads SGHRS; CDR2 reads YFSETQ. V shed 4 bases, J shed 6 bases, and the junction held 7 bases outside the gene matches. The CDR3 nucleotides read TGCGCCAGCAGCATAGGACAGGGCCGGGATACGCAGTATTTT. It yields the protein CASSIGQGRDTQYF.

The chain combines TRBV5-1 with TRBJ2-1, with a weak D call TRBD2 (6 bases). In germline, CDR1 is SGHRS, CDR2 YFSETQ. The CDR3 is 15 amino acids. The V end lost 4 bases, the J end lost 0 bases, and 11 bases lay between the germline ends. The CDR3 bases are TGCGCCAGCAGCGGGGCGGGGAGCTCCTACAATGAGCAGTTCTTC. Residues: CASSGAGSSYNEQFF.

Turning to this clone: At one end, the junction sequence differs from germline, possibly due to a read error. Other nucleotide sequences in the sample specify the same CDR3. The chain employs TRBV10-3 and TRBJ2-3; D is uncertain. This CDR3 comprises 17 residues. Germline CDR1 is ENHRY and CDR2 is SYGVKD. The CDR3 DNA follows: TGTGCCATCAGTGAATCGCTTGCAGGCGTTGGGTCAGATACGCAGTATTTC. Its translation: CAISESLAGVGSDTQYF.

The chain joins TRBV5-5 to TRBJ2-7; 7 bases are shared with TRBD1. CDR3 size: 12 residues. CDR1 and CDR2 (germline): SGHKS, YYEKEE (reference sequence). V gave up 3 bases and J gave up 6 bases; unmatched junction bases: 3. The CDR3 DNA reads TGTGCCAGCAGCTCGACAGGGTGCGAGCAGTACTTC. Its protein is CASSSTGCEQYF.

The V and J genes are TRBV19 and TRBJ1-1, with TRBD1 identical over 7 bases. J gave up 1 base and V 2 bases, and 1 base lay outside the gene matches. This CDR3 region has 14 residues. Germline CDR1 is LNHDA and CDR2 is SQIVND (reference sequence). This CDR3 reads CASSITGANTEAFF. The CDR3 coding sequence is TGTGCCAGTAGTATAACAGGGGCGAACACTGAAGCTTTCTTT.

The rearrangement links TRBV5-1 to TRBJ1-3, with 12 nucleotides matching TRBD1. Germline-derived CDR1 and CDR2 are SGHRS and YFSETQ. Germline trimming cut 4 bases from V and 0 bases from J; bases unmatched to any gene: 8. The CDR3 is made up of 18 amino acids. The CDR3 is CASSLGTGGRSSGNTIYF. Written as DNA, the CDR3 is TGCGCCAGCAGCCTCGGGACAGGGGGCAGGAGCTCTGGAAACACCATATATTTT. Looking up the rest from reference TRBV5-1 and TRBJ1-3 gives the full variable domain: KAGVTQTPRYLIKTRGQQVTLSCSPISGHRSVSWYQQTPGQGLQFLFEYFSETQRNKGNFPGRFSGRQFSNSRSEMNVSTLELGDSALYLCASSLGTGGRSSGNTIYFGEGSWLTVV.

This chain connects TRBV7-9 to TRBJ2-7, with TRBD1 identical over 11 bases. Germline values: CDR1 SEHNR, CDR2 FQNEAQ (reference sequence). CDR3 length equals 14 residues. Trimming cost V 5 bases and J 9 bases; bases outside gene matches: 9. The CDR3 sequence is CASSLRDRGSGQYF. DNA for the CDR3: TGTGCCAGCAGCCTCCGGGACAGGGGGTCAGGGCAGTACTTC.

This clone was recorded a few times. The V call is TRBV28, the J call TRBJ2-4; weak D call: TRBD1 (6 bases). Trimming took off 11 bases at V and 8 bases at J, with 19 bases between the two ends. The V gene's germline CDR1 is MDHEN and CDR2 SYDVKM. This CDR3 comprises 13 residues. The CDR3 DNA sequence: TGTGCCCATGGACAGCCAGTTTCTGACATTCAGTACTTC. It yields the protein CAHGQPVSDIQYF.

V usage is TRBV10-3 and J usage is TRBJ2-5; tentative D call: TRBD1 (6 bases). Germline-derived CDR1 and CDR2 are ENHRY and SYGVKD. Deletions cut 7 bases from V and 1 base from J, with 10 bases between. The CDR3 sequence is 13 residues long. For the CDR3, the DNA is TGTGCCATCATCAGGGGCCTCCAAGAGACCCAGTACTTC. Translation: CAIIRGLQETQYF.

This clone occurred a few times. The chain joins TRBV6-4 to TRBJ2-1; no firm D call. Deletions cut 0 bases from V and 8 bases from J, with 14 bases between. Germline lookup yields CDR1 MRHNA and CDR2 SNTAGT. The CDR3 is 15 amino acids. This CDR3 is CASSDSGARRDEQFF. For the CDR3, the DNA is TGTGCCAGCAGTGACTCCGGCGCCCGTCGGGATGAGCAGTTCTTC.